The present entry profiles one TCR beta chain with its context. The protocol was immunoSEQ multiplex PCR, while the TCRdb copy is restricted to in-frame clones and leaves out a portion. This table has tens of thousands of clones, approximately 89% appearing once. The record originates from a study of control samples from healthy donors and cancer patients. V lost 6 bases, J lost 4 bases, and 16 bases lay in between. This CDR3 is 14 amino acids long. The germline V gene encodes CDR1 MNHEY and CDR2 SVGAGI. The chain recombines TRBV6-5 with TRBJ2-7; TRBD2 might be the D (6 bases). The sequenced sample was blood. The TCR was taken from a man in his forties or fifties in good health. CDR3 sequence (DNA): TGTGCCAGCAGCTTGGAGGGGCCGAAATACGAGCAGTACTTC. Translating it yields CASSLEGPKYEQYF.